The following is a T cell receptor beta chain sequence with its context. The entry originates in a study of cytomegalovirus exposure and HLA in healthy donors. PCR employed 60 Vbeta and 13 Jbeta primers. Clones were read by immunoSEQ multiplex PCR, and TCRdb kept only the in-frame ones, dropping some. Here the sample spans 110,000 to 150,000 clones, roughly four fifths being singletons. This CDR3 is built from 13 residues. Germline lookup yields CDR1 MNHEY and CDR2 SVGAGI. Trimming pared 0 bases from V and 4 bases from J, leaving 6 bases between. This TCR derives from a man aged 18-30 years in good health and CMV-seropositive. The rearrangement joins TRBV6-5 to TRBJ2-5; the D is unclear. The specimen was PBMCs. This CDR3 reads CASSYSSTETQYF. DNA of the CDR3: TGTGCCAGCAGTTACTCGAGTACAGAGACCCAGTACTTC.